Listed below are T cell receptor beta chains from one sample, sequenced in a study of blood T cell repertoires in COVID-19. Produced via immunoSEQ multiplex PCR; TCRdb's table is partial and in-frame only. Here the sample spans 200,000 to 250,000 clones, 89% being singletons. Sequences were obtained from peripheral blood. Every receptor here comes from a man in his fifties or sixties who had recovered from COVID-19. Each CDR3 is given with its conserved first and last residue. D genes are given only for firm matches. The size field is filled for only some rows; it gives once, few, many or a size class.

TRBJ1-1 | 13 | TRBV12-3/TRBV12-4 | . | . | CASSSWPLTEAFF | TGTGCCAGCAGCTCCTGGCCCCTCACTGAAGCTTTCTTT
TRBJ1-5 | 13 | TRBV2 | . | . | CASSRDSNQPQHF | TGTGCCAGCTCCAGGGATAGCAATCAGCCCCAGCATTTT
TRBJ1-1 | 15 | TRBV28 | once | . | CASSPHRDWNTEAFF | TGTGCCAGCAGTCCTCACAGGGATTGGAACACTGAAGCTTTCTTT
TRBJ2-6 | 16 | TRBV2 | . | TRBD2 | CASRLAGGSGANVLTF | TGTGCCAGCAGACTAGCGGGGGGATCTGGGGCCAACGTCCTGACTTTC
TRBJ1-1 | 14 | TRBV6-5 | . | TRBD1 | CASSRGTGNTEAFF | TGTGCCAGCAGTCGGGGGACAGGTAACACTGAAGCTTTCTTT
TRBJ2-7 | 17 | TRBV5-8 | . | TRBD2 | CASSSTSGKPPPYEQYF | TGTGCCAGCAGCTCGACTAGCGGGAAACCTCCCCCCTACGAGCAGTACTTC
TRBJ1-1 | 12 | TRBV3-1/TRBV3-2 | . | . | CASSQRGTEAFF | TGTGCCAGCAGCCAGCGGGGCACTGAAGCTTTCTTT
TRBJ2-1 | 13 | TRBV15 | . | . | CATSRDRGGEQFF | TGTGCCACCAGCAGAGATCGTGGAGGTGAGCAGTTCTTC
TRBJ1-1 | 13 | TRBV6-5 | . | . | CASWPRVNTEAFF | TGTGCCAGCTGGCCCAGGGTGAACACTGAAGCTTTCTTT
TRBJ2-5 | 12 | TRBV7-2 | . | . | CASSRAGETQYF | TGTGCCAGCAGCCGGGCAGGGGAGACCCAGTACTTC
TRBJ2-1 | 13 | TRBV19 | . | . | CASMTFPYNEQFF | TGTGCCAGTATGACTTTCCCTTACAATGAGCAGTTCTTC
TRBJ2-1 | 15 | TRBV10-3 | . | . | CAISESVGLGNEQFF | TGTGCCATCAGTGAGTCGGTGGGGCTAGGGAATGAGCAGTTCTTC
TRBJ1-2 | 14 | TRBV11-2 | . | . | CASSLDGGLYGYTF | TGTGCCAGCAGCTTAGACGGGGGTTTATATGGCTACACCTTC
TRBJ1-5 | 13 | TRBV10-3 | . | TRBD1 | CAINQGAYQPQHF | TGTGCCATCAACCAGGGGGCATATCAGCCCCAGCATTTT
TRBJ2-2 | 15 | TRBV5-4 | . | . | CASSFDISNTGELFF | TGTGCCAGCAGCTTCGACATCTCGAACACCGGGGAGCTGTTTTTT
TRBJ2-1 | 18 | TRBV4-1 | . | . | CASSQDHPGLPRGNEQFF | TGCGCCAGCAGCCAAGATCACCCGGGACTTCCGAGAGGCAATGAGCAGTTCTTC
TRBJ2-2 | 15 | TRBV14 | . | TRBD1 | CASSGTGKRTGELFF | TGTGCCAGCAGCGGGACAGGGAAGAGGACCGGGGAGCTGTTTTTT
TRBJ1-2 | 13 | TRBV6-1 | . | . | CASSEVGPDGYTF | TGTGCCAGCAGTGAGGTGGGCCCGGATGGCTACACCTTC
TRBJ1-5 | 14 | TRBV5-1 | . | . | CASSTHRGDQPQHF | TGCGCCAGCAGCACTCACCGGGGGGATCAGCCCCAGCATTTT
TRBJ2-3 | 13 | TRBV19 | once | . | CASSISGADTQYF | TGTGCCAGTAGTATTTCGGGGGCAGATACGCAGTATTTT
TRBJ2-1 | 16 | TRBV5-1 | . | TRBD2 | CASSEGTSDTYNEQFF | TGCGCCAGCAGCGAGGGGACTAGCGATACCTACAATGAGCAGTTCTTC
TRBJ2-1 | 20 | TRBV9 | . | TRBD2 | CASSVAVRLAGGSTYNEQFF | TGTGCCAGCAGCGTAGCGGTGAGACTAGCGGGAGGGAGTACCTACAATGAGCAGTTCTTC
TRBJ1-1 | 17 | TRBV15 | . | TRBD1 | CATSRGGQAAMNTEAFF | TGTGCCACCAGCAGAGGGGGACAGGCGGCCATGAACACTGAAGCTTTCTTT
TRBJ2-1 | 16 | TRBV5-1 | . | . | CASSLWEGVRRSEQFF | TGCGCCAGCAGCTTGTGGGAGGGGGTCCGACGGTCGGAGCAGTTCTTC
TRBJ1-2 | 17 | TRBV18 | few | . | CASSPILGTIANYGYTF | TGTGCCAGCTCACCAATTCTCGGGACAATAGCTAACTATGGCTACACCTTC
TRBJ1-6 | 15 | TRBV9 | . | TRBD1 | CASSVGETGVSPLHF | TGTGCCAGCAGCGTAGGAGAGACAGGGGTCTCACCCCTCCACTTT
TRBJ2-3 | 15 | TRBV24-1 | . | TRBD1 | CATSGGTGLSDTQYF | TGTGCCACCAGTGGGGGGACAGGGTTGTCAGATACGCAGTATTTT
TRBJ1-6 | 14 | TRBV15 | . | . | CATSRGQANSPLHF | TGTGCCACCAGCAGAGGACAGGCTAATTCACCCCTCCACTTT
TRBJ2-7 | 14 | TRBV19 | . | TRBD1 | CASSNWDRAYEQYF | TGTGCCAGTAGTAACTGGGACAGAGCCTACGAGCAGTACTTC
TRBJ2-1 | 17 | TRBV19 | . | . | CASSIVGGGIGYNEQFF | TGTGCCAGTAGTATAGTGGGAGGGGGGATCGGTTACAATGAGCAGTTCTTC
TRBJ2-5 | 15 | TRBV29-1 | . | TRBD2 | CSVSHSGRSEETQYF | TGCAGCGTATCCCATAGCGGGAGGTCTGAGGAGACCCAGTACTTC
TRBJ2-7 | 17 | TRBV19 | . | TRBD1 | CASSISRAQGAPYEQYF | TGTGCCAGTAGTATTAGCAGGGCCCAGGGGGCACCCTACGAGCAGTACTTC
TRBJ1-5 | 14 | TRBV5-6 | . | . | CASSLGASNQPQHF | TGTGCCAGCAGCTTGGGAGCGAGCAATCAGCCCCAGCATTTT
TRBJ2-5 | 18 | TRBV14 | . | . | CASSQSRGRAAVEETQYF | TGTGCCAGCAGCCAATCCCGAGGGCGAGCGGCAGTGGAGGAGACCCAGTACTTC
TRBJ1-1 | 14 | TRBV5-1 | . | TRBD1 | CASSLNRGNTEAFF | TGCGCCAGCAGCTTAAACAGGGGGAACACTGAAGCTTTCTTT
TRBJ1-2 | 11 | TRBV12-3/TRBV12-4 | . | . | CASSILGGYTF | TGTGCCAGCAGTATTCTCGGTGGCTACACCTTC
TRBJ1-2 | 14 | TRBV19 | . | . | CASSIDLQGHGYTF | TGTGCCAGTAGTATAGATCTGCAGGGCCATGGCTACACCTTC
TRBJ1-6 | 17 | TRBV7-2 | . | TRBD1 | CASSLQGGQGAYSPLHF | TGTGCCAGCAGCTTACAAGGTGGACAGGGGGCTTATTCACCCCTCCACTTT
TRBJ2-7 | 14 | TRBV7-5 | . | . | CARSLQGPPYEQYF | TGTGCCAGAAGCTTGCAGGGGCCCCCCTACGAGCAGTACTTC
TRBJ2-5 | 15 | TRBV7-2 | . | TRBD2 | CASSQPAGGGETQYF | TGTGCCAGCAGCCAACCAGCGGGGGGTGGGGAGACCCAGTACTTC
TRBJ2-7 | 16 | TRBV23-1 | . | . | CASSLNQGQSSYEQYF | TGCGCCAGCAGTCTAAATCAGGGGCAGAGCTCCTACGAGCAGTACTTC
TRBJ2-5 | 13 | TRBV4-2 | . | . | CASSRSDQGTQYF | TGTGCCAGCAGCCGTAGTGATCAGGGGACCCAGTACTTC
TRBJ2-3 | 18 | TRBV4-2 | . | TRBD2 | CASSQDRIAGARTDTQYF | TGTGCCAGCAGCCAAGATAGGATAGCGGGAGCTCGCACAGATACGCAGTATTTT
TRBJ1-1 | 11 | TRBV6-5 | . | TRBD1 | CASTRQGEAFF | TGTGCCAGCACTCGACAGGGTGAAGCTTTCTTT
TRBJ2-7 | 14 | TRBV20-1 | . | . | CSASPAGFPYEQYF | TGCAGTGCTAGTCCGGCGGGTTTTCCCTACGAGCAGTACTTC
TRBJ2-7 | 14 | TRBV19 | . | TRBD2 | CASSISGRASEQYF | TGTGCCAGTAGTATTAGCGGGAGGGCAAGCGAGCAGTACTTC
TRBJ2-3 | 14 | TRBV5-1 | once | . | CASSSRRTTDTQYF | TGCGCCAGCAGCTCGAGGAGAACCACAGATACGCAGTATTTT
TRBJ1-5 | 13 | TRBV29-1 | . | . | CSVREVGGEPQHF | TGCAGCGTGAGGGAAGTAGGTGGTGAGCCCCAGCATTTT
TRBJ1-1 | 20 | TRBV4-1 | . | . | CASSQEWNLGARSMNTEAFF | TGCGCCAGCAGCCAAGAATGGAACTTGGGAGCGCGCTCTATGAACACTGAAGCTTTCTTT
TRBJ2-3 | 16 | TRBV9 | . | TRBD2 | CASSKTSGSSTDTQYF | TGTGCCAGCAGCAAGACTAGCGGCTCTAGCACAGATACGCAGTATTTT
TRBJ1-3 | 15 | TRBV5-1 | once | . | CASSRDVQGGNTIYF | TGCGCCAGCAGCCGAGATGTCCAGGGTGGAAACACCATATATTTT
TRBJ2-7 | 13 | TRBV4-1 | . | . | CASSQDNEREQYF | TGCGCCAGCAGCCAAGACAATGAGAGGGAGCAGTACTTC
TRBJ1-2 | 13 | TRBV5-1 | . | . | CASRMAGGVGYTF | TGCGCCAGCAGGATGGCTGGGGGCGTTGGCTACACCTTC
TRBJ2-5 | 14 | TRBV9 | . | TRBD1 | CASSVATGQETQYF | TGTGCCAGCAGCGTAGCGACAGGGCAAGAGACCCAGTACTTC
TRBJ2-1 | 12 | TRBV2 | . | . | CASSEGRPGKFF | TGTGCCAGCAGTGAGGGGCGGCCCGGCAAGTTCTTC
TRBJ2-3 | 15 | TRBV27 | . | TRBD1 | CASSRGTGGLDTQYF | TGTGCCAGCAGCCGCGGGACAGGGGGTTTAGATACGCAGTATTTT